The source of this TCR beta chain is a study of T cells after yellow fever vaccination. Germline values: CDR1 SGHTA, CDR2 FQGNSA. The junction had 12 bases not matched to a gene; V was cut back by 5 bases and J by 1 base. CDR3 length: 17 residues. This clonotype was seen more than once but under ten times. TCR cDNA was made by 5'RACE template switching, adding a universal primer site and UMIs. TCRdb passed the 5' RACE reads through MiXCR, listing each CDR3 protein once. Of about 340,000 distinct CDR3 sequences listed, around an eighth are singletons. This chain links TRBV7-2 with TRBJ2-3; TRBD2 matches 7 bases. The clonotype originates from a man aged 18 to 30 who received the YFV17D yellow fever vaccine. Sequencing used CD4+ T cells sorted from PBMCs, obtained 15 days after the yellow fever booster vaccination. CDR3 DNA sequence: TGTGCCAGCAGCCCAGAGCGGGGCACATCCGGCACAGATACGCAGTATTTT. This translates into CASSPERGTSGTDTQYF.